This entry lists 15 T cell receptor beta chains sequenced from one sample in a study of identical twins. Using its own MiXCR run on the 5' RACE reads, TCRdb lists one record per CDR3 protein. Found here are about 890,000 distinct CDR3 sequences, approximately 13% of them singletons; the top ten hold about 1.5%. These data were also reused for a study on yellow fever vaccine responses in identical twins.

Source material: PBMCs. Receptors originate from a woman younger than 35 in good health.

This clonotype was observed a handful of times. The chain joins TRBV12-3 or TRBV12-4 to TRBJ1-2; possible D gene TRBD1, 5 bases. The CDR3 totals 14 residues. V shed 5 bases and J shed 2 bases, with 12 bases lying between them. This CDR3 is CASSPQEGNYGYTF. In DNA form, the CDR3 reads TGTGCCAGCAGTCCACAGGAGGGGAACTATGGCTACACCTTC.

This clonotype was observed a handful of times. The V call is TRBV25-1, the J call TRBJ2-7, with 11 bases fitting TRBD1. Trimming cost V 4 bases and J 6 bases; bases outside gene matches: 11. Germline assignment: CDR1 MGHDK and CDR2 SYGVNS. This CDR3 spans 16 amino acids. CDR3 residues: CASSAGSGTGGSEQYV. DNA for the CDR3: TGTGCCAGCAGTGCGGGTTCCGGGACAGGGGGTTCCGAGCAGTACGTC.

The chain carries TRBV20-1 and TRBJ2-3; maybe TRBD2 (6 bases). Germline CDR1 is DFQATT and CDR2 is SNEGSKA (reference sequence). The germline V and J ends were trimmed by 2 bases and 5 bases, with 17 bases remaining between them. The CDR3 runs 15 residues. The CDR3 sequence is CSARKPLRRGDTQYF. The CDR3 coding sequence is TGCAGTGCTAGAAAACCTCTTCGGAGGGGAGATACGCAGTATTTT.

In this sample, this clonotype turned up a few times. The chain is built from TRBV9 and TRBJ1-4, with TRBD1 identical over 9 bases. This CDR3 has 15 residues. Germline trimming cut 4 bases from V and 7 bases from J; bases unmatched to any gene: 8. The V gene's germline CDR1 is SGDLS and CDR2 YYNGEE. CDR3 loop: CASSSQGQGTEKLFF. The CDR3 DNA reads TGTGCCAGCAGCTCCCAGGGACAGGGTACTGAAAAACTGTTTTTT.

With respect to this clonotype: An end of the junction differs from the germline gene, which may be a read error. CDR3 bases: TGTGCCAGCAGTGTAGCAAGAACTAATGAAAAACTGTTTTTT. This gives the protein CASSVARTNEKLFF. V gene TRBV12-3 or TRBV12-4 combines with J gene TRBJ1-4; D gene uncertain. The CDR3 is made up of 14 amino acids.

This clonotype has only a few counts. V gene TRBV10-3 combines with J gene TRBJ2-5, with 12 bases identical to TRBD2. The ends lost 9 bases at V and 5 bases at J; junction bases unmatched: 4. There are 13 residues in the CDR3. Germline values: CDR1 ENHRY, CDR2 SYGVKD. The CDR3, as DNA: TGTGCCATGACTAGCGGGAGAACCGAGACCCAGTACTTC. Its translation: CAMTSGRTETQYF.

This clonotype has more than one count but fewer than ten. This chain joins TRBV9 and TRBJ2-7; 11 bases agree with TRBD2. V shed 0 bases and J 2 bases; nucleotides not matched to a gene: 22. In germline, CDR1 is SGDLS, CDR2 YYNGEE. The CDR3 spans 22 residues. The CDR3 DNA follows: TGTGCCAGCAGCGTAGGCCCCCTAGTGCGTAGCGGGAGGGCCGAGGGGACCTACGAGCAGTACTTC. Amino acid sequence: CASSVGPLVRSGRAEGTYEQYF.

The sample holds a few counts of this clonotype. V and J are TRBV20-1 and TRBJ1-1; perhaps TRBD1 as D (5 bases). V gave up 3 bases and J gave up 0 bases, with 14 bases separating them. CDR1 is DFQATT and CDR2 is SNEGSKA in the germline V gene (reference sequence). The CDR3 is made up of 15 amino acids. The CDR3 region is CSASRVGGVNTEAFF. CDR3 bases: TGCAGTGCTAGCCGGGTGGGGGGGGTGAACACTGAAGCTTTCTTT.

This chain connects TRBV9 to TRBJ1-1; D may be TRBD1 (5 bases). Per germline, CDR1 SGDLS and CDR2 YYNGEE. Trimming pared 4 bases from V and 2 bases from J, leaving 15 bases between. This CDR3 comprises 15 residues. The CDR3 region has the DNA TGTGCCAGCAGCTTTGGAGGGGAAATTAACACTGAAGCTTTCTTT. Translated: CASSFGGEINTEAFF.

This clonotype was detected ten times or more. The chain employs TRBV4-1 and TRBJ1-3; possible D gene TRBD1, 6 bases. The CDR3 is made up of 15 amino acids. Looked up from germline, CDR1 is MGHRA and CDR2 is YSYEKL. The V end lost 5 bases, the J end lost 4 bases, and 15 bases lay between the germline ends. The CDR3 region has the DNA TGCGCCAGCAGCTTACAGGGAACCCAAGGAAACACCATATATTTT. Its protein product is CASSLQGTQGNTIYF.

This clonotype came up a few times. The chain couples TRBV6-5 to TRBJ2-2, with TRBD2 identical over 9 bases. The CDR3 totals 17 residues. After removal of 1 base from V and 5 bases from J, the junction contained 8 bases not matched to a gene. Looked up from germline, CDR1 is MNHEY and CDR2 is SVGAGI. The CDR3 sequence: CASSYLGGRARTGELFF. The CDR3 DNA sequence: TGTGCCAGCAGTTACTTAGGCGGGAGGGCCCGGACCGGGGAGCTGTTTTTT.

This clonotype was detected ten times or more. This chain links TRBV12-3 or TRBV12-4 with TRBJ2-1; the match to TRBD2 covers 8 bases. After removal of 5 bases from V and 9 bases from J, the junction contained 9 bases not matched to a gene. The CDR3 covers 14 residues. The CDR3 DNA reads TGTGCCAGCAGTCCTTCGGGAGGGCCAGGTGAGCAGTTCTTC. It encodes CASSPSGGPGEQFF.

This clonotype was observed a few times. J is TRBJ2-2 and V is TRBV28; 11 nucleotides align to TRBD1. CDR1 is MDHEN, CDR2 SYDVKM, per germline. The CDR3 consists of 16 residues. V lost 0 bases, J lost 3 bases, and 0 bases stayed unmatched. The DNA of the CDR3 is TGTGCCAGCAGTTTATGGGGACAGGGGGACACCGGGGAGCTGTTTTTT. As protein: CASSLWGQGDTGELFF. Looking up the rest from reference TRBV28 and TRBJ2-2 gives the full variable domain: DVKVTQSSRYLVKRTGEKVFLECVQDMDHENMFWYRQDPGLGLRLIYFSYDVKMKEKGDIPEGYSVSREKKERFSLILESASTNQTSMYLCASSLWGQGDTGELFFGEGSRLTVL.

This clonotype was counted between two and nine times. This chain links TRBV4-2 with TRBJ1-2, with a possible D match to TRBD1 (5 bases). Germline V gene sequence: CDR1 LGHNA, CDR2 YNFKEQ. The CDR3 consists of 17 residues. V lost 2 bases to trimming and J lost 0 bases, with 16 bases between them. CDR3 sequence: CASSQSIAGGANYGYTF. The CDR3, as DNA: TGTGCCAGCAGCCAATCCATAGCGGGGGGAGCTAACTATGGCTACACCTTC.

The chain employs TRBV3-1 and TRBJ2-2; 12 positions match TRBD1. CDR3 length: 18 amino acids. CDR1 and CDR2 from the germline V gene are LGHDT and YNNKEL (reference sequence). The ends lost 6 bases at V and 1 base at J; junction bases unmatched: 9. The CDR3 sequence: CASRGTGGGSQNTGELFF. CDR3 sequence (DNA): TGTGCCAGCAGGGGGACAGGGGGCGGTTCTCAGAACACCGGGGAGCTGTTTTTT.